Listed below are T cell receptor beta chains from one sample, sequenced in a study of shared clonotypes between healthy human individuals. Sequencing was performed with immunoSEQ multiplex PCR; in TCRdb, only in-frame clones are kept and a portion is missing. The sample holds 2 million or so clones, over 85% seen once. Sample: naive CD4+ T cells sorted from blood. The receptors were gathered from a man younger than 35 in good health. Each CDR3 is given with its conserved first and last residue. Each record gives: CDR3 DNA, CDR3 protein, clone size, D gene, J gene, V gene. A D gene is named only where the DNA matches it firmly. Only some rows state a clone size, as once, few, many or a class for expanded clones.

TGTGCCAGCAGTAGTCAGGGACAGACCTACGAGCAGTACTTC	CASSSQGQTYEQYF	NA	TRBD1	TRBJ2-7	TRBV6-1
TGTGCCAGCAGTTTAGGTGGATTCCAGCCCTATGGCTACACCTTC	CASSLGGFQPYGYTF	NA	NA	TRBJ1-2	TRBV27
TGTGCCATCAGTGCCACAGGGGAACTAAACTATGGCTACACCTTC	CAISATGELNYGYTF	NA	TRBD1	TRBJ1-2	TRBV10-3
TGCGCCAGCAGACTGGACAGTCACTCTGGAAACACCATATATTTT	CASRLDSHSGNTIYF	NA	NA	TRBJ1-3	TRBV5-1
TGTGCCAGCAGTACAGAAGGACTAGGGGGAAACGAGCAGTACTTC	CASSTEGLGGNEQYF	NA	NA	TRBJ2-7	TRBV6-5
TGCGCCACACGGGTCAATCCTAGCACAGATACGCAGTATTTT	CATRVNPSTDTQYF	NA	NA	TRBJ2-3	TRBV5-1
TGTGCCAGCAGCTCCGGGATGAACTATGGCTACACCTTC	CASSSGMNYGYTF	once	NA	TRBJ1-2	TRBV7-2
TGTGCCAGCAGTTACCCCCCGACAGGGCCCGCTTTCTTT	CASSYPPTGPAFF	NA	TRBD1	TRBJ1-1	TRBV6-5
TGCGCCAGCAGCCAAGGTATCTCAAGTAAAAGCACAGATACGCAGTATTTT	CASSQGISSKSTDTQYF	NA	NA	TRBJ2-3	TRBV4-3
TGTGCCAGCAGCGGGGGACAGGGAGTTAATGAAAAACTGTTTTTT	CASSGGQGVNEKLFF	NA	TRBD1	TRBJ1-4	TRBV5-4
TGCGCCAGCAGCTCAAACAGGGTCGTTAACGAGCAGTACTTC	CASSSNRVVNEQYF	NA	NA	TRBJ2-7	TRBV5-1
TGTGCCAGCAGCTTGGTGGATGCGAACACTGAAGCTTTCTTT	CASSLVDANTEAFF	many	NA	TRBJ1-1	TRBV5-4
TGTGCCATCAGTGAGTACGGGAGCATTACGGGCGAGACCCAGTACTTC	CAISEYGSITGETQYF	NA	NA	TRBJ2-5	TRBV10-3
TGCAGCGTTGGACGGACCACGAGCTCCTACGAGCAGTACTTC	CSVGRTTSSYEQYF	NA	NA	TRBJ2-7	TRBV29-1
TGCGCCAGCAGCCAAGATCACGGGAGGGCCACCGATGAGCAGTTCTTC	CASSQDHGRATDEQFF	NA	TRBD2	TRBJ2-1	TRBV4-3
TGCAGCGTTGGAGACAGGGCTGTTTCAGATACGCAGTATTTT	CSVGDRAVSDTQYF	NA	TRBD1	TRBJ2-3	TRBV29-1
TGCGCCAGCAGCCAAGATATTACAGGGTCTATGTATTCACCCCTCCACTTT	CASSQDITGSMYSPLHF	NA	NA	TRBJ1-6	TRBV4-3
TGTGCCAGCAGTATTCGGGGTTTCACCTACGAGCAGTACTTC	CASSIRGFTYEQYF	NA	NA	TRBJ2-7	TRBV19
TGTGCCTGGTACAGGCTCTTCACAGATACGCAGTATTTT	CAWYRLFTDTQYF	NA	NA	TRBJ2-3	TRBV30
TGCGCCACGAAACTACGAGGCGGGAGGTACCAAGAGACCCAGTACTTC	CATKLRGGRYQETQYF	NA	TRBD2	TRBJ2-5	TRBV5-1
TGCGCCAGCAGCTCCTGGCCTCGCGAAAACACTGAAGCTTTCTTT	CASSSWPRENTEAFF	NA	NA	TRBJ1-1	TRBV4-1
TGCGCCAGCAGGGGCAACGGGGAGCTGTTTTTT	CASRGNGELFF	NA	NA	TRBJ2-2	TRBV5-1
TGCGCCAGCAGCCAAGAGGGCCGCCAAAGCTCCTACAATGAGCAGTTCTTC	CASSQEGRQSSYNEQFF	NA	NA	TRBJ2-1	TRBV4-3
TGCGCCAGCAGTGAGTCCCCCCGCCGGGACAGGGGGGGAGGTGATCAGCCCCAGCATTTT	CASSESPRRDRGGGDQPQHF	NA	TRBD1	TRBJ1-5	TRBV10-1
TGTGCCAGCAGTGTTAGTCCGGGACAGCGGAACACCGGGGAGCTGTTTTTT	CASSVSPGQRNTGELFF	once	TRBD1	TRBJ2-2	TRBV6-4
TGTGCCAGCAGCTTAGACAGGGCTTCGGGGGCCAACGTCCTGACTTTC	CASSLDRASGANVLTF	NA	NA	TRBJ2-6	TRBV7-6
TGTGCCATCAGTGAGGTCAGGGGGCAAGCTGGAAACACCATATATTTT	CAISEVRGQAGNTIYF	NA	TRBD1	TRBJ1-3	TRBV10-3
TGCGCCAGCAGCTTGGCCTTTAAAGCAGATACGCAGTATTTT	CASSLAFKADTQYF	NA	NA	TRBJ2-3	TRBV5-1
TGTGCCAGCAGCTTATTACAGGGGACTGAGCAGTTCTTC	CASSLLQGTEQFF	NA	TRBD1	TRBJ2-1	TRBV7-9
TGCGCCAGCAGCGCCGGGACAGGGATAATCCACGAGCAGTACTTC	CASSAGTGIIHEQYF	NA	TRBD1	TRBJ2-7	TRBV10-1
TGTGCCAGCACCCGGGGTGAGACCCAGTACTTC	CASTRGETQYF	once	NA	TRBJ2-5	TRBV6-5
TGCAGTGCTAGAGATCGTCAGCCCCAGCATTTT	CSARDRQPQHF	NA	NA	TRBJ1-5	TRBV20-1
TGTGCAAGTCGCTTCGTGGCGGGGGGACGGTGTAATGAAAAACTGTTTTTT	CASRFVAGGRCNEKLFF	NA	NA	TRBJ1-4	TRBV12-2
TGTGCCAGCAGTTCGTACAATACAAATTCACCCCTCCACTTT	CASSSYNTNSPLHF	NA	NA	TRBJ1-6	TRBV28
TGCGCCAGCAGCCTGGGGACATTTGACTACACCTTC	CASSLGTFDYTF	NA	NA	TRBJ1-2	TRBV5-1
TGCGCCAGCAGTTGGGGGAGTGCCTACGAGCAGTACTTC	CASSWGSAYEQYF	NA	NA	TRBJ2-7	TRBV5-1
TGTGCCAGCAGCTTACCAGGAGCTTACGTGGAGCAGTACTTC	CASSLPGAYVEQYF	NA	NA	TRBJ2-7	TRBV11-1
TGTGCCAGCAGCGTTCGGACAGGGCTCGATGAGCAGTTCTTC	CASSVRTGLDEQFF	NA	TRBD1	TRBJ2-1	TRBV9
TGTGCCAGCAGCCCGGGACTAGCGGGGGCCCCTTTTAACAATGAGCAGTTCTTC	CASSPGLAGAPFNNEQFF	NA	TRBD2	TRBJ2-1	TRBV7-3
TGTGCCAGCAGTGGGGACAACCGGAACGACGTGAGCTCCTACAATGAGCAGTTCTTC	CASSGDNRNDVSSYNEQFF	NA	NA	TRBJ2-1	TRBV6-1
TGTGCCAGCAGTGAAGTAAGAGTCGGACAGGGGGGGAATGAGCAGTTCTTC	CASSEVRVGQGGNEQFF	NA	TRBD1	TRBJ2-1	TRBV2
TGCAGCGTCGGACAGGACATGAATACGCAGTATTTT	CSVGQDMNTQYF	NA	TRBD1	TRBJ2-3	TRBV29-1
TGTGCCAGCAGCTCGTCCTATCGGACTAGCAGATACAATGAGCAGTTCTTC	CASSSSYRTSRYNEQFF	NA	TRBD2	TRBJ2-1	TRBV7-2
TGTGCCAGCAGCTCCATGACAGGGGGTCTCAACGAGCAGTACTTC	CASSSMTGGLNEQYF	once	TRBD1	TRBJ2-7	TRBV7-2
TGTGCCTGGAGCCGAACCGAGGGCTCTGGGTCCTACGAGCAGTACTTC	CAWSRTEGSGSYEQYF	once	NA	TRBJ2-7	TRBV30
TGTGCCAGCAGCTTGGCGGGAGGTACCAATTCACCCCTCCACTTT	CASSLAGGTNSPLHF	NA	NA	TRBJ1-6	TRBV5-4
TGTGCCAGCAGTCGAAGGAATGAGCAGTTCTTC	CASSRRNEQFF	NA	NA	TRBJ2-1	TRBV28
TGCGCCAGCAGCTTGTCGGGACAGGGAGCCTACGAGCAGTACTTC	CASSLSGQGAYEQYF	NA	TRBD1	TRBJ2-7	TRBV5-1
TGTGCCATCAGTGACCAGGTCAACTATGGCTACACCTTC	CAISDQVNYGYTF	NA	NA	TRBJ1-2	TRBV10-3
TGCGCCAGCAGCTTCCTGGGGAGCTCCTACAATGAGCAGTTCTTC	CASSFLGSSYNEQFF	NA	NA	TRBJ2-1	TRBV5-1
TGCGCCAGCAGTCCGACAGGGCATTCTAATGAAAAACTGTTTTTT	CASSPTGHSNEKLFF	NA	TRBD1	TRBJ1-4	TRBV5-1
TGTGCCTGGAGTGTAGCAACGGGGAGCTCCTACGAGCAGTACTTC	CAWSVATGSSYEQYF	NA	NA	TRBJ2-7	TRBV30
TGTGCCAGCAGCTTAGGGAGGGGGGCCTCCTACGAGCAGTACTTC	CASSLGRGASYEQYF	NA	NA	TRBJ2-7	TRBV7-2
TGTGCCAGCAGCCCGAGGGGCGAGAGGGAGACCCAGTACTTC	CASSPRGERETQYF	NA	NA	TRBJ2-5	TRBV5-4
TGTGCCAGCTCACCACAGAGCATGAACACTGAAGCTTTCTTT	CASSPQSMNTEAFF	NA	NA	TRBJ1-1	TRBV18
TGTGCCAGCTCACCACTCCCACAGGGCCTCTATGGCTACACCTTC	CASSPLPQGLYGYTF	many	NA	TRBJ1-2	TRBV18
TGTGCCAGCAGCTTATCCACAGATACGCAGTATTTT	CASSLSTDTQYF	NA	NA	TRBJ2-3	TRBV7-2